The entry that follows covers one TCR beta chain sequence. The antigen is not known. CDR3 length equals 18 residues. CDR1 and CDR2 from the germline V gene are SNHLY and FYNNEI. V was shortened by 6 bases and J by 0 bases, with 21 bases between the two germline ends. With random hexamers, roughly 0.5 to 1 ug RNA was reverse transcribed. The CDR3 of TCR beta was amplified by immunoSEQ multiplex PCR across 54 Vbeta and 13 Jbeta. TCRdb re-called the immunoSEQ multiplex PCR reads with MiXCR, one entry per CDR3 protein. The sample gives around 79,000 distinct CDR3 sequences, about 95% of which show up once; around 0.4% is in the top ten. This sample was taken from a study of CD8 T cells in Susac syndrome. Study results and caveats: The study conceded that relatively few individuals underwent its TCR sequencing and HLA analysis.

TCR beta sequences were obtained from blood CD8+ and CD4+ T cells. Negative magnetic isolation gave CD8+ and CD4+ cells; FACS enriched CD8+ TEMRA. This clonotype originated in a human donor with multiple sclerosis. The chain carries TRBV2 and TRBJ1-3, with a possible D match to TRBD1 (6 bases). The sequenced sample consisted of CD8+ T cells from PBMCs. The CDR3 DNA follows: TGTGCCAGCAGGTCTGTGGGGGCACCATCCCACTCTGGAAACACCATATATTTT. It specifies CASRSVGAPSHSGNTIYF.